The 11 T cell receptor beta chains in this list originate from one sample, sequenced in a study of technical replicates of blood from a few donors. The assay was immunoSEQ multiplex PCR, and TCRdb's table has in-frame clones only and misses some. The repertoire holds some 87,000 clones, with 90% to 97% as singletons. Sequencing was done on a sample of T cells isolated from PBMCs. The receptors here all came from a human donor in good health.

This clone was observed a single time. This chain connects TRBV27 to TRBJ2-7, with 11 bases that match TRBD1. Trimming removed 0 bases from V and 3 bases from J; junction bases left unmatched: 1. From germline, CDR1 is MNHEY and CDR2 SMNVEV (reference sequence). The CDR3 sequence is 15 residues long. The CDR3 nucleotides are TGTGCCAGCAGTTTATCGGGGACAGGGGGCTACGAGCAGTACTTC. Protein: CASSLSGTGGYEQYF.

This clone was counted a single time. The chain combines TRBV6-5 with TRBJ2-1, with 7 nucleotides matching TRBD1. The CDR3 has 13 amino acids. V lost 7 bases, J lost 4 bases, and 4 bases stayed unmatched. From germline, CDR1 is MNHEY and CDR2 SVGAGI. This CDR3 is CASTKTGYNEQFF. The DNA of the CDR3 is TGTGCCAGCACCAAGACAGGGTACAATGAGCAGTTCTTC.

In this sample, this clone turned up once. This sequence joins TRBV27 and TRBJ1-4; D is uncertain. V was shortened by 3 bases and J by 5 bases, with 10 bases between the two germline ends. Germline values: CDR1 MNHEY, CDR2 SMNVEV (reference sequence). This CDR3 spans 14 amino acids. This CDR3 is CASSLTILNEKLFF. The CDR3 DNA sequence: TGTGCCAGCAGTTTGACAATCCTCAATGAAAAACTGTTTTTT.

CDR3 loop: CASSLAGTGVVEQYF. In DNA, the CDR3 is TGTGCCAGCAGTTTAGCCGGGACAGGGGTCGTCGAGCAGTACTTC. The chain employs TRBV27 and TRBJ2-7; 10 bases are a match to TRBD1. The CDR3 contains 15 residues. The germline gives CDR1 MNHEY, CDR2 SMNVEV (reference sequence). The V segment lost 2 bases and the J segment 6 bases; nucleotides outside the gene matches: 7.

The sample holds one count of this clone. This chain joins TRBV13 and TRBJ1-2, with TRBD1 as a possible D gene (5 bases). The CDR3 is made up of 14 amino acids. V shed 2 bases and J shed 0 bases, with 7 bases lying between them. From germline, CDR1 is PRHDT and CDR2 FYEKMQ (reference sequence). The CDR3 sequence is CASSLQGSNYGYTF. For the CDR3, the DNA is TGTGCCAGCAGCTTACAGGGATCTAACTATGGCTACACCTTC. The full variable domain, in which reference TRBV13 and TRBJ1-2 provide the parts outside the CDR3, is AAGVIQSPRHLIKEKRETATLKCYPIPRHDTVYWYQQGPGQDPQFLISFYEKMQSDKGSIPDRFSAQQFSDYHSELNMSSLELGDSALYFCASSLQGSNYGYTFGSGTRLTVV.

This clone was observed a single time. The rearrangement links TRBV4-2 to TRBJ2-2, with 9 bases that match TRBD1. The CDR3 extends over 18 amino acids. V gave up 0 bases and J gave up 3 bases; unmatched junction bases: 8. Looked up from germline, CDR1 is LGHNA and CDR2 is YNFKEQ. Here the CDR3 reads CASSQERPTGGDTGELFF. CDR3 DNA sequence: TGTGCCAGCAGCCAAGAACGACCGACAGGGGGTGACACCGGGGAGCTGTTTTTT.

The rearrangement uses TRBV10-1 and TRBJ2-3; the match to TRBD2 covers 11 bases. This CDR3 is built from 18 residues. V gave up 0 bases and J gave up 4 bases; unmatched junction bases: 9. Per the germline V gene, CDR1 is WNHNN and CDR2 is SYGVQD (reference sequence). The CDR3 DNA is TGCGCCAGCAGTGAGTCAAATAGCGGGAGGGCTTTTGCAGATACGCAGTATTTT. It yields the protein CASSESNSGRAFADTQYF.

This clone has a handful of counts. The chain recombines TRBV10-2 with TRBJ1-1; no definite D call. The CDR3 length is 12 residues. V lost 0 bases to trimming and J lost 11 bases, with 10 bases between them. Germline V gene data show CDR1 as WSHSY and CDR2 as SAAADI. The CDR3 is CASSESIQRAFF. The DNA for the CDR3 is TGCGCCAGCAGTGAGTCGATCCAGCGGGCTTTCTTT.

The rearrangement links TRBV10-1 to TRBJ2-5, with 7 positions matching TRBD1. The CDR3 has 15 residues. V lost 4 bases and J lost 3; bases outside the gene matches: 8. CDR1 WNHNN and CDR2 SYGVQD come from the germline V gene (reference sequence). In DNA, the CDR3 is TGCGCCAGCAGTGTGTCCTTGGACAGGAAAGAGACCCAGTACTTC. As protein: CASSVSLDRKETQYF.

The chain couples TRBV28 to TRBJ1-2; the D is unclear. V lost 6 bases to trimming and J lost 3 bases, with 8 bases between them. The CDR3 loop spans 12 amino acids. Germline CDR1 is MDHEN and CDR2 is SYDVKM. This chain's CDR3 is CASSVGDYGYTF. CDR3 sequence (DNA): TGTGCCAGCAGCGTCGGGGACTATGGCTACACCTTC.

The V gene is TRBV29-1, the J gene TRBJ2-1; D gene unclear. This CDR3 comprises 13 residues. Trimming shortened V by 6 bases and J by 7 bases, and 16 bases separated the two germline ends. Germline V lookup: CDR1 SQVTM, CDR2 ANQGSEA. For the CDR3, the DNA is TGCAGCGTCTTTGGGCAGTCGAAGAATGAGCAGTTCTTC. Amino acids: CSVFGQSKNEQFF.